These 8 T cell receptor beta chains originate from one sample sequenced in a study of CD8 T cells in ankylosing spondylitis. Study results and limitations: What appeared characteristic of ankylosing spondylitis blood was a TCR beta motif of under 10 highly homologous variants.

For these receptors, no antigen is known. TCRdb used MiXCR to reprocess the 5' RACE reads, holding one entry per CDR3 protein. The sample has approximately 400,000 distinct CDR3 sequences, 25% to 30% seen once. Sequencing used blood, either unsorted or a sorted T cell fraction (not recorded which). The receptors here all came from a male donor with ankylosing spondylitis.

This clonotype appeared once. The CDR3 bases are TGCAGTGCTAGATCAGCACAAGAGCAGTACTTC. As protein: CSARSAQEQYF. The J gene is TRBJ2-4, the V gene TRBV20-1; D unclear. The V gene's germline CDR1 is DFQATT and CDR2 SNEGSKA (reference sequence). This CDR3 spans 11 amino acids. V was cut by 2 bases and J by 13 bases, with 12 bases left in between.

The J gene is TRBJ2-7, the V gene TRBV11-2; the D gene is possibly TRBD2 (5 bases). Trimming removed 8 bases from V and 8 bases from J, with 22 bases in between. Germline V CDR1 and CDR2: SGHAT, FQNNGV. The CDR3 has 14 residues. The CDR3 is CASGPRTARTQQYF. CDR3 DNA: TGTGCCAGCGGGCCGCGGACCGCTAGGACTCAGCAGTACTTC. The whole variable domain, filled in from reference TRBV11-2 and TRBJ2-7, reads EAGVAQSPRYKIIEKRQSVAFWCNPISGHATLYWYQQILGQGPKLLIQFQNNGVVDDSQLPKDRFSAERLKGVDSTLKIQPAKLEDSAVYLCASGPRTARTQQYFGPGTRLTVT.

This clonotype came up a few times. This chain connects TRBV7-2 to TRBJ2-5, with 11 bases lining up with TRBD2. Per germline, CDR1 SGHTA and CDR2 FQGNSA. The CDR3 is 15 amino acids. Trimming removed 4 bases from V and 4 bases from J; junction bases left unmatched: 5. The CDR3 DNA reads TGTGCCAGCAGCTCACTAGCGGGAGATGGAGAGACCCAGTACTTC. Its translation: CASSSLAGDGETQYF.

In its sample, this clonotype was seen a few times. The chain is built from TRBV20-1 and TRBJ1-1; no definite D call. The V gene's germline CDR1 is DFQATT and CDR2 SNEGSKA (reference sequence). The length of the CDR3 is 12 residues. V lost 4 bases and J 4 bases, leaving 10 bases between the germline ends. The CDR3 sequence is CSATGGSTEAFF. The CDR3, as DNA: TGCAGTGCTACGGGCGGTTCCACTGAAGCTTTCTTT.

The sample holds a few counts of this clonotype. J is TRBJ2-7 and V is TRBV5-1, with 7 bases aligning to TRBD2. Germline values: CDR1 SGHRS, CDR2 YFSETQ. The J segment lost 4 bases and the V segment lost 4 bases, leaving 5 bases of the junction unmatched. The CDR3 covers 13 residues. CDR3: CASSEGLLYEQYF. CDR3 DNA: TGCGCCAGCAGCGAGGGACTACTGTACGAGCAGTACTTC. The full variable domain, in which reference TRBV5-1 and TRBJ2-7 provide the parts outside the CDR3, is KAGVTQTPRYLIKTRGQQVTLSCSPISGHRSVSWYQQTPGQGLQFLFEYFSETQRNKGNFPGRFSGRQFSNSRSEMNVSTLELGDSALYLCASSEGLLYEQYFGPGTRLTVT.

The rearrangement links TRBV5-1 to TRBJ2-6; no firm D call. Germline V gives CDR1 SGHRS, CDR2 YFSETQ. This CDR3 has 16 amino acids. Trimming left V 1 base short and J 3 bases short, with 11 bases between. The CDR3 region is CASSLKSGDGANVLTF. In nucleotides, the CDR3 is TGCGCCAGCAGCTTGAAATCCGGAGATGGGGCCAACGTCCTGACTTTC.

The rearrangement links TRBV11-2 to TRBJ2-7; D remains ambiguous. The CDR3 runs to 14 residues. From germline, CDR1 is SGHAT and CDR2 FQNNGV. Trimming took off 7 bases at V and 3 bases at J, with 16 bases between the two ends. The CDR3 sequence: CASTFGASNYEQYV. CDR3 bases: TGTGCCAGCACCTTCGGAGCCTCAAACTACGAGCAGTACGTC.

The V and J genes are TRBV12-3 or TRBV12-4 and TRBJ1-1; D is perhaps TRBD1 (6 bases). V gave up 5 bases and J gave up 6 bases, with 10 bases separating them. The CDR3 is 12 residues long. CDR3 amino acids: CASSHQGSEAFF. CDR3 DNA: TGTGCCAGCAGTCATCAGGGGTCTGAAGCTTTCTTT.